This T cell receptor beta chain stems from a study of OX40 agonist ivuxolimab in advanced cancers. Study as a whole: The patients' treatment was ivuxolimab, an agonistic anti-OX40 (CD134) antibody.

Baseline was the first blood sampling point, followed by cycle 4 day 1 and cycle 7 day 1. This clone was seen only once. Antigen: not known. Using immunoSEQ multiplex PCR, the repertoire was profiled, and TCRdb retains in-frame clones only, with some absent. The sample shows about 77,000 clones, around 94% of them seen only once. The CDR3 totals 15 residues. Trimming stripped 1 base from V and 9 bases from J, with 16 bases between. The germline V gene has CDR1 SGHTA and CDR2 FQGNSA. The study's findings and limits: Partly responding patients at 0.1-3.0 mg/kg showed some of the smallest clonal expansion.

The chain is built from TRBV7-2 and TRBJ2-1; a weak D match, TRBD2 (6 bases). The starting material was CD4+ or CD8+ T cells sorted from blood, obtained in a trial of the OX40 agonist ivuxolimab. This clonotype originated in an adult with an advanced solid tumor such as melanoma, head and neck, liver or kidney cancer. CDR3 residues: CASSLVLGGDAEQFF. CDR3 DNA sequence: TGTGCCAGCAGCTTAGTTCTAGGAGGGGACGCTGAGCAGTTCTTC.